This is a list of T cell receptor beta chains from one sample in a study of blood T cell repertoires in COVID-19. Clones were read by immunoSEQ multiplex PCR, and TCRdb kept only the in-frame ones, dropping some. Of fewer than 450,000 clones listed, 75% to 90% are singletons. The specimen was peripheral blood. The receptor source for this set is a woman between 45 and 60 years old with COVID-19, enrolled during active disease. CDR3s include the opening cysteine and the closing phenylalanine or tryptophan. Expanded clones get a size class; other rows say once, few or many, or leave the size out.

clone size	V gene	J gene	CDR3 protein
NA	TRBV4-1	TRBJ1-3	CASSQGGGRDTIYF
NA	TRBV10-1	TRBJ1-2	CASSYLSITSRDRANYGYTF
NA	TRBV19	TRBJ2-1	CASSFQYNEQFF
NA	TRBV12-5	TRBJ1-3	CASGHLLSAGNTIYF
NA	TRBV30	TRBJ2-7	CAWSLGGLAGGSSYEQYF
NA	TRBV7-3	TRBJ2-7	CASSLSRGSYEQYF
once	TRBV29-1	TRBJ1-2	CSATFGGSDPLGYTF
NA	TRBV19	TRBJ2-3	CASMGGDTQYF
NA	TRBV19	TRBJ2-7	CASRDGGTYEQYF
NA	TRBV27	TRBJ2-7	CASSHSYEQYF
once	TRBV7-2	TRBJ1-1	CASSFVNTEAFF
NA	TRBV5-8	TRBJ2-7	CASSPVAGLREQYF
NA	TRBV5-4	TRBJ2-1	CASSLAGAGRGVNEQFF
NA	TRBV30	TRBJ2-1	CAWSGLRNYNEQFF
NA	TRBV28	TRBJ2-7	CAMGRGLDEQYF
NA	TRBV6-2/TRBV6-3	TRBJ2-3	CASSLALSTDTQYF
NA	TRBV27	TRBJ2-7	CASSRRRTGSYEQYF
once	TRBV7-8	TRBJ2-1	CASSLATGTSEQFF
NA	TRBV9	TRBJ2-3	CASSGLGRAVTDTQYF